This T cell receptor beta chain was documented in a study of Graves' ophthalmopathy and Graves' hyperthyroidism. Study-wide results and limits: With a specificity of around 77% and a sensitivity of 70% to 71%, the model predicted ophthalmopathy progression.

This clonotype was detected ten times or more. Its antigen is not identified. The study amplified TCR beta CDR3 regions using RNA transcripts. The workflow started with a first-round RT-PCR run with HTBI primers and then moved on to a second-round multiplex PCR. MiXCR, run by TCRdb on the multiplex PCR reads, gives a single entry per CDR3 protein. The table records 900,000 to 1,200,000 distinct CDR3 sequences, 36% of them present only once. Germline CDR1 SEHNR, CDR2 FQNEAQ (reference sequence). The V and J ends lost 5 bases and 6 bases, in that order; junction bases with no gene match: 16. The CDR3 sequence is 18 residues long. Hyperthyroidism in these 18- to 65-year-old patients was newly diagnosed, lasting under 2 months. Diagnostic conclusions were grounded in clinical symptoms, serum thyroxine, TRAb, thyroid ultrasound and orbital computed tomography.

This TCR was sampled from an adult man with Graves' hyperthyroidism. The chain couples TRBV7-9 to TRBJ1-5, with 10 bases that match TRBD1. Sequencing was done on a sample of peripheral blood or thyroid tissue (not recorded which). CDR3 nucleotides: TGTGCCAGCAGCGCCCTGACAGGGGGCGGGATAGCTATTCAGCCCCAGCATTTT. The encoded protein is CASSALTGGGIAIQPQHF.